This T cell receptor (beta chain) was recorded in a study of human T cells and chemical hapten exposure. In the study overall: Diphenylcyclopropenone was applied weekly to patients' scalps across the roughly 25-week study.

The V and J ends lost 6 bases and 3 bases respectively, with 21 bases between them. Germline CDR1 DFQATT, CDR2 SNEGSKA (reference sequence). The length of the CDR3 is 15 residues. Time point denoted: patch test 1, 2 weeks after DPC sensitization. Regarding treatment: therapeutic diphenylcyclopropenone sensitization with weekly scalp DPC. The authors' total RNA extraction used unfractionated whole blood. Note on this clonotype: The antigen is not known.

Points from the study as a whole: A positive correlation with patch test score was found for PT1 expanded TCR counts. It was expanded TCRs that formed significantly more large CDR3 similarity clusters than controls did.

TCRdb reanalysed the RACE reads using MiXCR and keeps one entry per CDR3 protein. Counted here are some 170,000 distinct CDR3 sequences, approximately 20% occurring once; the ten biggest clones make up about 6.7%. The rearrangement uses TRBV20-1 and TRBJ2-7; TRBD1 or TRBD2 may be the D gene (5 bases each). The receptor was isolated from a woman aged 50 to 65 with alopecia areata. Some clones in this sample may be carry-over from other donors' samples. The input for sequencing was whole blood, taken in connection with sensitization to the hapten diphenylcyclopropenone (DPC). CDR3 nucleotide sequence: TGCAGTGCCCGACCACCGGGACGAAATTACTACGAGCAGTACTTC. Protein: CSARPPGRNYYEQYF.